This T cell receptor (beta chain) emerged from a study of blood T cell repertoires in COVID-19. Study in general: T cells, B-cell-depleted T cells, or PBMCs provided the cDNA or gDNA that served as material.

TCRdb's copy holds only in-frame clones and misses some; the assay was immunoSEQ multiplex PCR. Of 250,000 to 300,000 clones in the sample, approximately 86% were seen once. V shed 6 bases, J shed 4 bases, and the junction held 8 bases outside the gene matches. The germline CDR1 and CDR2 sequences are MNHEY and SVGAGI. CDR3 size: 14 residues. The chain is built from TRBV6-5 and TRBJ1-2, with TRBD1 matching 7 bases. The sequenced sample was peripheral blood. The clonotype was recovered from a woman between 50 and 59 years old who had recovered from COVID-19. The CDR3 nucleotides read TGTGCCAGCAGCCGGGACAGAGCTCCCTATGGCTACACCTTC. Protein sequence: CASSRDRAPYGYTF.